This T cell receptor (beta chain) was captured by sequencing in a study of shared clonotypes between healthy human individuals. Findings and limits, study-wide: The represented genetic and exposure-history diversity was limited by the small number of donors.

Genomic DNA from unsorted samples was obtained from approximately 96 million PBMCs (per sample). Researchers sequenced unsorted PBMC DNA using ten immunoSEQ deep assay plates. The authors' processing: Filtering differed since immunoSEQ provided only junctions, with no quality scores. The data were produced by immunoSEQ multiplex PCR, yet TCRdb's version contains in-frame clones alone and is incomplete. V, J and clone size are taken as reported in that table, and D and trimming were inferred from the DNA itself. In the table there are fewer than 600,000 clones, about four fifths of which are singletons. This clone has more than one count but fewer than ten. Antigen specificity is unknown. Per germline, CDR1 MDHEN and CDR2 SYDVKM. The CDR3 is made up of 14 amino acids. Trimming took off 3 bases at V and 0 bases at J, with 6 bases between the two ends.

The chain combines TRBV28 with TRBJ1-3; D unclear. The sequence came from a woman aged 35 to 49 in good health. Some clones in this sample may be carry-over from other donors' samples. Sequencing was carried out using PBMCs. DNA for the CDR3: TGTGCCAGCAGTTTCCTGGGCTCTGGAAACACCATATATTTT. It codes for CASSFLGSGNTIYF.